These T cell receptor beta chains were read from a single sample in a study of blood T cell repertoires in COVID-19. This table comes from immunoSEQ multiplex PCR, and its TCRdb copy is limited to in-frame clones, with some not included. The repertoire holds 200,000 to 250,000 clones, with 92% as singletons. The sequencing sample was made of peripheral blood. These receptors all come from a man aged 55 to 70 with COVID-19, enrolled during active disease. The CDR3 runs from the conserved cysteine through the conserved F or W. D genes are given only for firm matches. Not all rows give a size; the values are once, few, many and, for expanded clones, a class.

d_gene: TRBD1; v_gene: TRBV2; j_gene: TRBJ2-1; abundance: .; CDR3aa: CASSDRGQDEQFF; CDR3nt: TGTGCCAGCAGTGACAGGGGGCAGGATGAGCAGTTCTTC
d_gene: .; v_gene: TRBV27; j_gene: TRBJ2-7; abundance: .; CDR3aa: CASSQGPLSYEQYF; CDR3nt: TGTGCCAGCAGCCAGGGTCCCCTCTCCTACGAGCAGTACTTC
d_gene: .; v_gene: TRBV3-1/TRBV3-2; j_gene: TRBJ1-3; abundance: .; CDR3aa: CASSQDRYSGNTIYF; CDR3nt: TGTGCCAGCAGCCAAGACCGGTACTCTGGAAACACCATATATTTT
d_gene: TRBD2; v_gene: TRBV5-1; j_gene: TRBJ2-1; abundance: .; CDR3aa: CASSLEAGVYNEQFF; CDR3nt: TGCGCCAGCAGCTTGGAGGCGGGGGTTTACAATGAGCAGTTCTTC
d_gene: TRBD1; v_gene: TRBV28; j_gene: TRBJ1-4; abundance: .; CDR3aa: CASSLPGQINEKLFF; CDR3nt: TGTGCCAGCAGTTTACCGGGACAGATTAATGAAAAACTGTTTTTT
d_gene: .; v_gene: TRBV7-8; j_gene: TRBJ2-2; abundance: .; CDR3aa: CASSQNPGHNTGELFF; CDR3nt: TGTGCCAGCAGCCAAAACCCGGGACATAACACCGGGGAGCTGTTTTTT
d_gene: TRBD1; v_gene: TRBV19; j_gene: TRBJ2-7; abundance: .; CDR3aa: CASSIAGTGSYEQYF; CDR3nt: TGTGCCAGTAGTATAGCCGGGACAGGGTCCTACGAGCAGTACTTC
d_gene: .; v_gene: TRBV30; j_gene: TRBJ1-5; abundance: .; CDR3aa: CAWSEEHRGSSQPQHF; CDR3nt: TGTGCCTGGAGTGAAGAACATCGGGGGAGCAGTCAGCCCCAGCATTTT
d_gene: .; v_gene: TRBV27; j_gene: TRBJ2-5; abundance: .; CDR3aa: CASSLSSAGALYQETQYF; CDR3nt: TGTGCCAGCAGTTTATCCTCGGCGGGGGCACTGTACCAAGAGACCCAGTACTTC
d_gene: .; v_gene: TRBV27; j_gene: TRBJ1-1; abundance: .; CDR3aa: CASTPGGMNTEAFF; CDR3nt: TGTGCCAGCACCCCCGGAGGAATGAACACTGAAGCTTTCTTT
d_gene: TRBD1; v_gene: TRBV24-1; j_gene: TRBJ2-2; abundance: .; CDR3aa: CATSDLRTGGEAGELFF; CDR3nt: TGTGCCACCAGTGATTTGCGGACAGGGGGCGAGGCCGGGGAGCTGTTTTTT
d_gene: .; v_gene: TRBV5-1; j_gene: TRBJ2-3; abundance: .; CDR3aa: CASSLALAGDTQYF; CDR3nt: TGCGCCAGCAGCTTGGCTCTAGCCGGAGATACGCAGTATTTT
d_gene: .; v_gene: TRBV12-3/TRBV12-4; j_gene: TRBJ1-2; abundance: .; CDR3aa: CASSFWGGGYTF; CDR3nt: TGTGCCAGCAGTTTTTGGGGAGGCGGCTACACCTTC
d_gene: TRBD1; v_gene: TRBV7-9; j_gene: TRBJ1-1; abundance: .; CDR3aa: CASSRPGQVMNTEAFF; CDR3nt: TGTGCCAGCAGCCGACCGGGACAGGTGATGAACACTGAAGCTTTCTTT
d_gene: TRBD1; v_gene: TRBV7-9; j_gene: TRBJ1-3; abundance: .; CDR3aa: CASRSLRDREGNTIYF; CDR3nt: TGTGCCAGCAGGTCCCTACGGGACAGGGAGGGAAACACCATATATTTT
d_gene: .; v_gene: TRBV18; j_gene: TRBJ2-1; abundance: .; CDR3aa: CASSPGSGEQFF; CDR3nt: TGTGCCAGCTCACCGGGTTCGGGTGAGCAGTTCTTC
d_gene: TRBD2; v_gene: TRBV5-1; j_gene: TRBJ2-3; abundance: .; CDR3aa: CASSLAGGQADTQYF; CDR3nt: TGCGCCAGCAGCTTAGCGGGGGGGCAGGCAGATACGCAGTATTTT
d_gene: .; v_gene: TRBV7-6; j_gene: TRBJ2-6; abundance: .; CDR3aa: CASSARTGSGANVLTF; CDR3nt: TGTGCCAGCAGCGCCCGGACTGGCTCTGGGGCCAACGTCCTGACTTTC
d_gene: .; v_gene: TRBV3-1/TRBV3-2; j_gene: TRBJ2-1; abundance: .; CDR3aa: CASRESGLSNEQFF; CDR3nt: TGTGCCAGCCGAGAGAGCGGGTTATCAAATGAGCAGTTCTTC
d_gene: TRBD1; v_gene: TRBV10-1; j_gene: TRBJ1-4; abundance: once; CDR3aa: CASTYFKTGGNEKLFF; CDR3nt: TGCGCCAGCACATATTTTAAGACAGGGGGCAATGAAAAACTGTTTTTT
d_gene: TRBD2; v_gene: TRBV5-1; j_gene: TRBJ2-1; abundance: .; CDR3aa: CASSLILAGKNNEQFF; CDR3nt: TGCGCCAGCAGCTTGATACTAGCGGGGAAGAACAATGAGCAGTTCTTC
d_gene: .; v_gene: TRBV19; j_gene: TRBJ2-2; abundance: .; CDR3aa: CASSIGQANTGELFF; CDR3nt: TGTGCCAGTAGTATAGGGCAGGCAAACACCGGGGAGCTGTTTTTT
d_gene: .; v_gene: TRBV19; j_gene: TRBJ1-2; abundance: .; CDR3aa: CASSQGDSWAYGYTF; CDR3nt: TGTGCCAGTAGCCAAGGGGACTCCTGGGCCTATGGCTACACCTTC
d_gene: .; v_gene: TRBV12-3/TRBV12-4; j_gene: TRBJ1-2; abundance: once; CDR3aa: CASSFTGNYGYTF; CDR3nt: TGTGCCAGCAGTTTCACAGGGAACTATGGCTACACCTTC
d_gene: .; v_gene: TRBV11-2; j_gene: TRBJ2-1; abundance: .; CDR3aa: CASSSLGTAGNEQFF; CDR3nt: TGTGCCAGCAGCTCCTTAGGGACAGCGGGCAATGAGCAGTTCTTC
d_gene: .; v_gene: TRBV24-1; j_gene: TRBJ2-3; abundance: few; CDR3aa: CATSGGTSTDTQYF; CDR3nt: TGTGCCACCAGTGGGGGGACTAGCACAGATACGCAGTATTTT
d_gene: TRBD1; v_gene: TRBV27; j_gene: TRBJ1-4; abundance: .; CDR3aa: CASSRTGDNEKLFF; CDR3nt: TGTGCCAGCTCCCGGACAGGTGATAATGAAAAACTGTTTTTT
d_gene: TRBD2; v_gene: TRBV28; j_gene: TRBJ2-3; abundance: once; CDR3aa: CASSPSSGGRDTQYF; CDR3nt: TGTGCCAGCAGCCCCTCGAGCGGGGGGCGAGATACGCAGTATTTT
d_gene: .; v_gene: TRBV2; j_gene: TRBJ2-1; abundance: .; CDR3aa: CASIQGTHSYNEQFF; CDR3nt: TGTGCCAGCATCCAGGGGACACACTCCTACAATGAGCAGTTCTTC
d_gene: TRBD2; v_gene: TRBV3-1/TRBV3-2; j_gene: TRBJ2-2; abundance: once; CDR3aa: CASSRGTSGKVRTGELFF; CDR3nt: TGTGCCAGCAGCCGAGGGACTAGCGGGAAGGTTAGGACCGGGGAGCTGTTTTTT
d_gene: .; v_gene: TRBV9; j_gene: TRBJ1-6; abundance: .; CDR3aa: CASSVAGSNSPLHF; CDR3nt: TGTGCCAGCAGCGTAGCCGGGAGCAATTCACCCCTCCACTTT